This T cell receptor beta chain emerged from a study of T cell responses to AZD1222 COVID-19 vaccine. Germline assignment: CDR1 MGHRA and CDR2 YSYEKL. The CDR3 has 21 residues. J was trimmed by 2 bases and V by 3 bases; bases with no gene match: 17. Measured with immunoSEQ multiplex PCR; TCRdb has only the in-frame clones, and not every one. There are over 130,000 clones in the sample; about 90% occur only once, and 9.3% lies in the top ten. This specimen was peripheral blood, taken 28 days after the second AZD1222 dose. This sequence joins TRBV4-1 and TRBJ1-5; 12 bases agree with TRBD1. The receptor's source is an adult who received the AZD1222 COVID-19 vaccine. The CDR3: CASSHDRTGTGGLSGNQPQHF. The CDR3 region has the DNA TGCGCCAGCAGCCATGATCGTACCGGGACAGGGGGCCTCTCGGGCAATCAGCCCCAGCATTTT.